These 27 T cell receptor beta chains share one sample of origin, sequenced in a study of blood T cell repertoires in COVID-19. Only in-frame clones appear in the TCRdb table, and some are missing; sequencing was by immunoSEQ multiplex PCR. The data show fewer than 250,000 clones, with around 87% seen just once and about 14% held by the top ten. Material for sequencing was PBMCs or T cells enriched from blood (not recorded which). The receptors derive from a man aged 25-40 years who had been exposed to COVID-19.

The chain is built from TRBV6-4 and TRBJ1-1; TRBD1 is a possible D gene (5 bases). Germline assignment: CDR1 MRHNA and CDR2 SNTAGT. This CDR3 contains 13 residues. The V end was cut by 9 bases, the J end by 4 bases, with 15 bases between. The CDR3 protein is CASRGGGSTEAFF. The CDR3 DNA is TGTGCCAGTCGGGGGGGTGGGAGCACTGAAGCTTTCTTT.

This chain links TRBV9 with TRBJ1-5; D uncertain. This CDR3 has 14 residues. The germline V and J ends were trimmed by 0 bases and 1 base, with 5 bases remaining between them. Germline V gene data show CDR1 as SGDLS and CDR2 as YYNGEE. The CDR3 nucleotides are TGTGCCAGCAGCGTAGGAGGGAGCAATCAGCCCCAGCATTTT. It yields the protein CASSVGGSNQPQHF.

V gene TRBV20-1 combines with J gene TRBJ1-3; D gene unclear. Germline values: CDR1 DFQATT, CDR2 SNEGSKA (reference sequence). The CDR3 length is 14 residues. V lost 3 bases and J lost 4, with 13 bases in between. The DNA of the CDR3 is TGCAGTGCTAGTCCGGGGTTTGAGGGAAACACCATATATTTT. Protein product: CSASPGFEGNTIYF.

The chain uses TRBV6-1 and TRBJ2-5, with 10 bases fitting TRBD2. Losses at the gene ends were 1 base for V and 1 base for J; bases not matched to a gene: 0. From germline, CDR1 is MNHNS and CDR2 SASEGT. This CDR3 has 15 amino acids. CDR3 in amino acids: CASSEVAGGQETQYF. CDR3 nucleotides: TGTGCCAGCAGTGAAGTAGCGGGGGGCCAAGAGACCCAGTACTTC.

Note on this clone: Other nucleotide sequences in the sample specify the same CDR3. The V and J genes are TRBV6-5 and TRBJ1-5, with 7 bases matching TRBD1. The J segment lost 4 bases and the V segment lost 4 bases, leaving 4 bases of the junction unmatched. CDR1 MNHEY and CDR2 SVGAGI come from the germline V gene. The CDR3 length is 14 residues. This chain's CDR3 is CASSSYRGNQPQHF. CDR3 sequence (DNA): TGTGCCAGCAGTTCTTACAGGGGTAATCAGCCCCAGCATTTT.

V gene TRBV27 combines with J gene TRBJ2-5; the match to TRBD2 covers 7 bases. V shed 0 bases, J shed 0 bases, and the junction held 1 base outside the gene matches. Germline V gives CDR1 MNHEY, CDR2 SMNVEV (reference sequence). The CDR3 consists of 15 residues. The CDR3 coding sequence is TGTGCCAGCAGTTTATCTAGCGGGTACCAAGAGACCCAGTACTTC. It codes for CASSLSSGYQETQYF.

The chain employs TRBV28 and TRBJ1-6, with 7 bases lining up with TRBD1. This CDR3 comprises 14 residues. The V gene end was trimmed by 7 bases and the J gene end by 10 bases; junction bases not matched to a gene: 10. Germline V lookup: CDR1 MDHEN, CDR2 SYDVKM. The CDR3 DNA sequence: TGTGCCAGCACCCCTGGACAGGTCGACTCACCCCTCCACTTT. This translates into CASTPGQVDSPLHF.

V gene TRBV11-2 combines with J gene TRBJ2-1; 12 positions agree with TRBD2. The CDR3 extends over 15 amino acids. After removal of 0 bases from V and 9 bases from J, the junction contained 3 bases not matched to a gene. Germline V lookup: CDR1 SGHAT, CDR2 FQNNGV. The CDR3 region is CASSLELAGGREQFF. Here the CDR3 DNA reads TGTGCCAGCAGCTTAGAACTAGCGGGGGGTCGTGAGCAGTTCTTC. Full variable domain (missing parts from reference TRBV11-2 and TRBJ2-1): EAGVAQSPRYKIIEKRQSVAFWCNPISGHATLYWYQQILGQGPKLLIQFQNNGVVDDSQLPKDRFSAERLKGVDSTLKIQPAKLEDSAVYLCASSLELAGGREQFFGPGTRLTVL.

This chain links TRBV29-1 with TRBJ2-7, with 9 bases matching TRBD1. The CDR3 spans 13 residues. V trimming: 4 bases; J trimming: 2 bases; junction bases outside the gene matches: 3. Germline-derived CDR1 and CDR2 are SQVTM and ANQGSEA. DNA of the CDR3: TGCAGCGTTGTACAGGGGGCTACCTACGAGCAGTACTTC. It yields the protein CSVVQGATYEQYF.

This clone was counted once. This rearrangement joins TRBV7-2 to TRBJ1-3, with 7 nucleotides matching TRBD1. In germline, CDR1 is SGHTA, CDR2 FQGNSA. This CDR3 contains 16 residues. The ends lost 0 bases at V and 0 bases at J; junction bases unmatched: 2. In DNA, the CDR3 is TGTGCCAGCAGCTTAGCCCGGACAGGCTCTGGAAACACCATATATTTT. It yields the protein CASSLARTGSGNTIYF. Looking up the rest from reference TRBV7-2 and TRBJ1-3 gives the full variable domain: GAGVSQSPSNKVTEKGKDVELRCDPISGHTALYWYRQSLGQGLEFLIYFQGNSAPDKSGLPSDRFSAERTGGSVSTLTIQRTQQEDSAVYLCASSLARTGSGNTIYFGEGSWLTVV.

This chain connects TRBV5-4 to TRBJ1-2; 8 bases match TRBD1. Germline V lookup: CDR1 SGHNT, CDR2 YYREEE (reference sequence). V lost 2 bases to trimming and J lost 4 bases; unmatched junction nucleotides: 1. This CDR3 is 13 amino acids long. The CDR3 DNA follows: TGTGCCAGCAGCTTCGACAGGGGCTATGGCTACACCTTC. Protein: CASSFDRGYGYTF.

V gene TRBV19 combines with J gene TRBJ1-3; a weak D match, TRBD1 (6 bases). Germline lookup yields CDR1 LNHDA and CDR2 SQIVND (reference sequence). Trimming cost V 5 bases and J 2 bases, with 16 bases left between them. CDR3 size: 16 residues. The CDR3 nucleotides read TGTGCCAGTAGTCCTCCAGGACAGAACGCTGGAAACACCATATATTTT. This gives the protein CASSPPGQNAGNTIYF.

The chain has TRBV5-6 and TRBJ2-5; maybe TRBD1 (6 bases). V lost 6 bases, J lost 5 bases, and 14 bases lay in between. Germline loops: CDR1 SGHDT, CDR2 YYEEEE. CDR3 size: 13 residues. CDR3: CASKGQRLETQYF. DNA for the CDR3: TGTGCCAGCAAAGGACAGAGGTTGGAGACCCAGTACTTC.

V usage is TRBV19 and J usage is TRBJ1-1, with unresolved D. Looked up from germline, CDR1 is LNHDA and CDR2 is SQIVND (reference sequence). The CDR3 covers 13 residues. Trimming removed 6 bases from V and 10 bases from J, with 18 bases in between. The CDR3 here is CASRSLTPEGAFF. CDR3 DNA sequence: TGTGCCAGTAGGAGTTTGACCCCCGAGGGAGCTTTCTTT.

The gene calls are TRBV5-4 and TRBJ2-1, with D possibly matching TRBD2 (5 bases). This CDR3 comprises 15 residues. Germline V gene sequence: CDR1 SGHNT, CDR2 YYREEE (reference sequence). V was shortened by 4 bases and J by 8 bases, with 19 bases between the two germline ends. The CDR3 coding sequence is TGTGCCAGCAGCCGTGGGGTCCGGGGAAGCGATGAGCAGTTCTTC. Protein sequence: CASSRGVRGSDEQFF.

The V and J genes are TRBV27 and TRBJ2-7; TRBD1 aligns across 7 bases. The CDR3 spans 15 residues. Looked up from germline, CDR1 is MNHEY and CDR2 is SMNVEV (reference sequence). V dropped 5 bases and J dropped 0; count of bases not matched to a gene: 7. CDR3 nucleotides: TGTGCCAGCAGTACTTACCGGGACAGCTCCTACGAGCAGTACTTC. It yields the protein CASSTYRDSSYEQYF.

The CDR3 sequence is CASSSTGTGGDNSPLHF. In DNA, the CDR3 is TGTGCCAGCAGCTCCACCGGGACAGGGGGTGATAATTCACCCCTCCACTTT. V gene TRBV7-7 combines with J gene TRBJ1-6; TRBD1 agrees at 11 bases. CDR3 size: 17 residues. Germline lookup yields CDR1 SSHAT and CDR2 FNYEAQ (reference sequence). Losses at the gene ends were 4 bases for V and 5 bases for J; bases not matched to a gene: 7.

This clone was seen only a few times. V and J are TRBV5-1 and TRBJ1-2, with 8 bases lining up with TRBD1. CDR1 SGHRS and CDR2 YFSETQ come from the germline V gene. This CDR3 spans 14 amino acids. V lost 1 base to trimming and J lost 8 bases; unmatched junction nucleotides: 7. In DNA form, the CDR3 reads TGCGCCAGCAGCTTGTCGGACAGGGTGGGCGGCTACACCTTC. This encodes CASSLSDRVGGYTF.

The J gene is TRBJ1-1, the V gene TRBV5-1; a possible D gene is TRBD1 (6 bases). The V and J ends lost 4 bases and 11 bases respectively, with 18 bases between them. Germline-derived CDR1 and CDR2 are SGHRS and YFSETQ. This CDR3 comprises 13 residues. CDR3 region: CASSPGGGELAFF. The CDR3 coding sequence is TGCGCCAGCAGCCCCGGGGGGGGCGAGTTGGCTTTCTTT.

The rearrangement joins TRBV5-1 to TRBJ1-2; unclear D gene. Germline CDR1 and CDR2: SGHRS and YFSETQ. Trimming took off 7 bases at V and 7 bases at J, with 14 bases between the two ends. The CDR3 is 12 residues long. CDR3 coding DNA: TGCGCCAGCTCCTCGGTCGAAGCTGGCTACACCTTC. It encodes CASSSVEAGYTF.

CDR3 coding DNA: TGCGCCAGCAGCCTCGGACTAGCGGGCGAAGGGTCGGAGACCCAGTACTTC. The encoded protein is CASSLGLAGEGSETQYF. The gene calls are TRBV5-1 and TRBJ2-5, with 11 nucleotides matching TRBD2. The junction had 13 bases not matched to a gene; V was cut back by 4 bases and J by 5 bases. The CDR3 contains 17 residues. Germline V gene data show CDR1 as SGHRS and CDR2 as YFSETQ.

A few counts support this clone. The rearrangement joins TRBV29-1 to TRBJ2-7; D possibly corresponds to TRBD1 (6 bases). The ends were cut back, 5 bases at V and 1 base at J, with 15 bases in the middle. This CDR3 contains 14 residues. The germline CDR1 and CDR2 sequences are SQVTM and ANQGSEA. In DNA, the CDR3 is TGCAGCGTTTGGGGGACACAGCCGTCCTACGAGCAGTACTTC. It translates to CSVWGTQPSYEQYF.

The chain has TRBV7-2 and TRBJ2-5; D remains ambiguous. Trimming removed 4 bases at V and 5 bases at J, with 17 bases between. Germline CDR1 reads SGHTA; CDR2 reads FQGNSA. The CDR3 has 15 residues. In DNA, the CDR3 is TGTGCCAGCAGCTCCTCCCCCGGTATATGGGAGACCCAGTACTTC. Its translation is CASSSSPGIWETQYF.

The chain is built from TRBV7-3 and TRBJ2-3; possibly TRBD2 for D (7 bases). V lost 5 bases and J lost 4, with 16 bases in between. The CDR3 spans 15 residues. The germline V gene has CDR1 SGHTA and CDR2 FQGTGA. CDR3 amino acids: CASSPLGGGPDTQYF. The CDR3, as DNA: TGTGCCAGCAGCCCCCTAGGCGGGGGCCCAGATACGCAGTATTTT.

This chain joins TRBV14 and TRBJ2-1; possible D gene TRBD1, 5 bases. Germline V CDR1 and CDR2: SGHDN, FVKESK. The length of the CDR3 is 13 residues. The V gene lost 4 bases and the J gene lost 10 bases, with 14 bases spanning the gap. The CDR3 reads CASSPDQGWEQFF. In DNA, the CDR3 is TGTGCCAGCAGCCCGGATCAGGGTTGGGAGCAGTTCTTC.

This clone was recorded once. This chain connects TRBV6-2 or TRBV6-3 to TRBJ1-2; TRBD1 agrees at 9 bases. The germline gives CDR1 MNHEY, CDR2 SVGEGT. The CDR3 length is 15 residues. J gave up 0 bases and V 6 bases, and 5 bases lay outside the gene matches. DNA of the CDR3: TGTGCCAGCAGCGGACAGGGGCAATCTAACTATGGCTACACCTTC. Its protein is CASSGQGQSNYGYTF.

The chain uses TRBV5-6 and TRBJ1-2, with 7 bases lining up with TRBD1. This CDR3 is 15 amino acids long. V dropped 4 bases and J dropped 3; count of bases not matched to a gene: 9. Germline values: CDR1 SGHDT, CDR2 YYEEEE. Here the CDR3 reads CASSLVFRGHYGYTF. The CDR3 DNA reads as TGTGCCAGCAGCCTGGTATTTAGGGGGCACTATGGCTACACCTTC.